This T cell receptor (beta chain) derives from a study of T-cell reconstitution after alpha-beta-depleted transplantation in children. In this sample, this clonotype turned up many times. Its antigen is currently unknown. Preparation of the TCRbeta library used unique molecular identifiers. TCRdb called the PCR reads again in MiXCR, with one record for every CDR3 protein. The data show hundreds of thousands of distinct CDR3 sequences, roughly 11% seen once. Whole-study findings and limits: Alpha-beta T cells present about two months after transplant were reported to originate from several hundred expanded graft clones. Surviving thymic progenitors and recipient T cells were the source of high TCRbeta diversity at day 60 in some patients. Newly produced T cells mostly provided counts and TCRbeta diversity after one year, as hyperexpanded clones declined.

The J segment lost 4 bases and the V segment lost 1 base, leaving 4 bases of the junction unmatched. The CDR3 runs to 14 residues. Germline CDR1 and CDR2: DFQATT and SNEGSKA (reference sequence). The specimen comprised PBMCs, sampled before TCRalphabeta/CD19-depleted stem cell transplant. The origin of this receptor is a child younger than two with acute myeloid leukemia, due to receive a stem cell transplant. The J gene is TRBJ2-1, the V gene TRBV20-1, with 7 bases identical to TRBD2. CDR3 sequence (DNA): TGCAGTGCTAGAGTGGGAGGGTTATACAATGAGCAGTTCTTC. This translates into CSARVGGLYNEQFF.